This section outlines one T cell receptor beta chain sequence together with its context. This entry comes from a study of blood T cell repertoires in COVID-19. In the study overall: Both acute and convalescent COVID-19 samples were obtained from the United States, Italy and Spain. PBMCs, B-cell-depleted T cells, or T cells were the source of the cDNA or gDNA that made up the material.

The germline CDR1 and CDR2 sequences are MDHEN and SYDVKM. V lost 4 bases and J 5 bases, leaving 9 bases between the germline ends. This CDR3 has 14 residues. A Seattle source enrolled patients during active infection and followed them longitudinally. Method: immunoSEQ multiplex PCR; TCRdb's copy keeps in-frame clones and lacks some. The sample records approximately 390,000 clones, around 87% being singletons. The chain joins TRBV28 to TRBJ1-6; D gene uncertain. The sequence was obtained from a woman aged 60-75 years with COVID-19, enrolled during active disease. Sample: peripheral blood. CDR3: CASSSLRDNSPLHF. The CDR3 DNA follows: TGTGCCAGCAGTTCTCTCCGGGATAATTCACCCCTCCACTTT.